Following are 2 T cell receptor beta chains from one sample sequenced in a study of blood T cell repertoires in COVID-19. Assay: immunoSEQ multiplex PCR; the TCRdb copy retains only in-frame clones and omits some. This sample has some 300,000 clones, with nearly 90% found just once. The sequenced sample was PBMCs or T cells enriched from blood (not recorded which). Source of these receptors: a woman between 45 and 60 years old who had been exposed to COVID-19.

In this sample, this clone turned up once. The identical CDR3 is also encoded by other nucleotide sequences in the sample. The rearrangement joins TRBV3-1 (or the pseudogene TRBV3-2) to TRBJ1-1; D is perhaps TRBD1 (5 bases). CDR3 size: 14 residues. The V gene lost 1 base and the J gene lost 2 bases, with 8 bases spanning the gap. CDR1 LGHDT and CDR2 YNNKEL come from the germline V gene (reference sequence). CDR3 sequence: CASSQVQGNTEAFF. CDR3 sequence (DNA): TGTGCCAGCAGCCAAGTGCAGGGTAACACTGAAGCTTTCTTT.

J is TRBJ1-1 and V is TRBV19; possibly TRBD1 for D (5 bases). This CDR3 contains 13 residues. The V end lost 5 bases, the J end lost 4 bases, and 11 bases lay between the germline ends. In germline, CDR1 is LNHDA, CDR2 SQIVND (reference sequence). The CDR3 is CASSRGGSTEAFF. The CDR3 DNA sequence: TGTGCCAGTAGTCGTGGGGGGAGCACTGAAGCTTTCTTT.